The source of this TCR beta chain is a study of cytomegalovirus exposure and HLA in healthy donors. The primer mix had 60 Vbeta and 13 Jbeta primers. Libraries were prepared by immunoSEQ multiplex PCR; TCRdb keeps only in-frame clonotypes and omits some of them. The table records about 120,000 clones, over 60% of them present only once. Germline CDR1 and CDR2: SNHLY and FYNNEI. V was clipped by 7 bases and J by 0 bases, with 9 bases between them. This CDR3 region has 14 residues. The receptor's source is a human donor in good health. The sequenced sample consisted of PBMCs. The rearrangement joins TRBV2 to TRBJ2-2; D is perhaps TRBD2 (6 bases). CDR3 sequence (DNA): TGTGCCAGCAATGGAGGGTCGAACACCGGGGAGCTGTTTTTT. Amino acid sequence: CASNGGSNTGELFF. Drawing the rest from reference TRBV2 and TRBJ2-2, the complete variable domain is EPEVTQTPSHQVTQMGQEVILRCVPISNHLYFYWYRQILGQKVEFLVSFYNNEISEKSEIFDDQFSVERPDGSNFTLKIRSTKLEDSAMYFCASNGGSNTGELFFGEGSRLTVL.